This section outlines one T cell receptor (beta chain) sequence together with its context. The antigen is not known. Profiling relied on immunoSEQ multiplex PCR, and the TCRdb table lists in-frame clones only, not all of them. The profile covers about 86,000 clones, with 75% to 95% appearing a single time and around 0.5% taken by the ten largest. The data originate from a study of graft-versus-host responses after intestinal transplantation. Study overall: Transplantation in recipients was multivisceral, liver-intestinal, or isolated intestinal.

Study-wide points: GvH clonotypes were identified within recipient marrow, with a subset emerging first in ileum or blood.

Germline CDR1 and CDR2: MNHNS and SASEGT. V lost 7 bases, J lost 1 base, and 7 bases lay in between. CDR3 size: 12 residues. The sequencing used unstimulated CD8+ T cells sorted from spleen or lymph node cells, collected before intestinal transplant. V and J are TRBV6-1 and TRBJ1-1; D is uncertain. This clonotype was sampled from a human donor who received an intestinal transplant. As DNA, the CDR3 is TGTGCCAGCACCCCGTGGAACACTGAAGCTTTCTTT. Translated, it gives CASTPWNTEAFF.